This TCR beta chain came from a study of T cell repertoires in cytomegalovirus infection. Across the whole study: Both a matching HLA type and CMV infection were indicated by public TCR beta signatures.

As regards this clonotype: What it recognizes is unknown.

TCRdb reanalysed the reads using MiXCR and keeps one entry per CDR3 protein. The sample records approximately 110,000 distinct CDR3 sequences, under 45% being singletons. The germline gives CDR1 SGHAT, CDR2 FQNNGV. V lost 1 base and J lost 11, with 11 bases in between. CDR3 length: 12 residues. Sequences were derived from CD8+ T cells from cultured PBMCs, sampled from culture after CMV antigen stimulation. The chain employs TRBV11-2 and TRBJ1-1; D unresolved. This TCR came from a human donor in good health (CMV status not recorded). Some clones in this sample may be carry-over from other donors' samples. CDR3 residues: CASSLGGAWAFF. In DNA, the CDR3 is TGTGCCAGCAGCTTAGGGGGTGCATGGGCTTTCTTT.